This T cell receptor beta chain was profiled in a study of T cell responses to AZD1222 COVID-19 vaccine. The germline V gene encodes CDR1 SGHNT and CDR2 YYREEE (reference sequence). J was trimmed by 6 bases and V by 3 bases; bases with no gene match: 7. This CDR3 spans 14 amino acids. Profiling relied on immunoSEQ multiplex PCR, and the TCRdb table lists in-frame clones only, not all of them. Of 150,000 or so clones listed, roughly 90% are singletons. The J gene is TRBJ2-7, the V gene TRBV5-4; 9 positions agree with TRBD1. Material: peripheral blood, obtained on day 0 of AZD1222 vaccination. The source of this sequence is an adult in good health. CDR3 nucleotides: TGTGCCAGCAGCTGGGGGACAGGGTTGGGCGAGCAGTACTTC. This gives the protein CASSWGTGLGEQYF.